This TCR beta chain was recorded in a study of early T cells in non-severe SARS-CoV-2 infection. Study-level background: The chains were unpaired, and the sequenced material was bulk RNA from unsorted whole blood.

This CDR3 region has 16 residues. The germline V gene encodes CDR1 SEHNR and CDR2 FQNEAQ (reference sequence). V dropped 2 bases and J dropped 6; count of bases not matched to a gene: 9. This clonotype was counted at least ten times. What it recognizes is unknown. Separate cDNA molecules each had unique molecular identifiers attached to them. TCRdb processed the 5' RACE reads anew with MiXCR; each CDR3 protein has one entry. The table includes 80,000 to 100,000 distinct CDR3 sequences, around 15% detected once. Regarding the study as a whole: Anti-spike CD8 responses were favored in VDJdb matching, and private and CD4 specificities were missed.

V is TRBV7-9 and J is TRBJ2-3; TRBD1 aligns across 9 bases. The sequence came from an adult who was a healthcare worker with PCR-confirmed SARS-CoV-2 infection or an uninfected control (not recorded which). The sequencing sample was made of whole blood. CDR3 loop: CASSLSDRGGLDTQYF. DNA of the CDR3: TGTGCCAGCAGCTTATCGGACAGGGGAGGATTGGATACGCAGTATTTT.